This passage covers 10 T cell receptor beta chains from one sample sequenced in a study of blood T cell repertoires in COVID-19. Profiled with immunoSEQ multiplex PCR; TCRdb holds only in-frame clones, not every one. The table shows hundreds of thousands of clones, with 85% to 90% occurring only once. The sequencing input was peripheral blood. The source is a woman aged 50 to 65 with COVID-19, enrolled during active disease.

A few counts support this clone. The rearrangement joins TRBV11-2 to TRBJ1-5; TRBD1 is a possible D gene (6 bases). This CDR3 is built from 15 residues. The V gene lost 0 bases and the J gene lost 3 bases, with 9 bases spanning the gap. Germline lookup yields CDR1 SGHAT and CDR2 FQNNGV. In nucleotides, the CDR3 is TGTGCCAGCAGCTTAGACAGGGGAAACAATCAGCCCCAGCATTTT. Its protein product is CASSLDRGNNQPQHF.

This sequence joins TRBV12-5 and TRBJ1-5, with TRBD1 matching 8 bases. Germline V gene data show CDR1 as LGHNT and CDR2 as FRNRAP. The CDR3 covers 14 residues. The V gene end was trimmed by 8 bases and the J gene end by 6 bases; junction bases not matched to a gene: 9. Here the CDR3 reads CASRLAGGLQPQHF. The CDR3 DNA is TGTGCTAGTCGGTTGGCAGGGGGCCTTCAGCCCCAGCATTTT.

This rearrangement joins TRBV24-1 to TRBJ2-7, with 7 positions matching TRBD1. This CDR3 is 15 amino acids long. The V gene's germline CDR1 is KGHDR and CDR2 SFDVKD. With 4 bases clipped from V and 3 bases from J, the junction kept 8 bases outside the gene matches. The CDR3 DNA sequence: TGTGCCACCAGTGAAACGGGACAGACCCACTACGAGCAGTACTTC. Its protein is CATSETGQTHYEQYF.

For this clone: At one end the junction does not follow the germline gene, possibly because of a read error. The gene calls are TRBV28 and TRBJ1-2; D is unclear. Germline V gene data show CDR1 as MDHEN and CDR2 as SYDVKM. The CDR3 covers 14 residues. For the CDR3, the DNA is TGTGCCAGCAGACCCGAAGCGCGTCTGCTGATTACAAATTTC. It codes for CASRPEARLLITNF.

The chain joins TRBV7-2 to TRBJ2-1, with 7 bases that match TRBD2. This CDR3 is 15 amino acids long. Germline V gene lookup returns CDR1 SGHTA and CDR2 FQGNSA. V was clipped by 5 bases and J by 0 bases; unmatched bases: 4. CDR3 amino acids: CASSQRTSSYNEQFF. The CDR3 DNA reads as TGTGCCAGCAGCCAACGGACTAGCTCCTACAATGAGCAGTTCTTC.

The J gene is TRBJ1-1, the V gene TRBV7-9; 12 bases fit TRBD1. Germline assignment: CDR1 SEHNR and CDR2 FQNEAQ (reference sequence). The CDR3 totals 16 residues. Unmatched junction bases numbered 8, after V lost 5 bases and J lost 4 bases. Written as DNA, the CDR3 is TGTGCCAGCAGCGCCCCGGGACAGGGGGCGCCCACTGAAGCTTTCTTT. Translation gives CASSAPGQGAPTEAFF.

This clone was seen once. The rearrangement joins TRBV5-1 to TRBJ2-2; D possibly corresponds to TRBD1 (6 bases). Deletions cut 1 base from V and 6 bases from J, with 16 bases between. This CDR3 has 16 amino acids. CDR1 and CDR2 from the germline V gene are SGHRS and YFSETQ. CDR3 region: CASSLIVGGRSGELFF. The DNA of the CDR3 is TGCGCCAGCAGCTTGATAGTAGGGGGTCGGTCCGGGGAGCTGTTTTTT.

The chain couples TRBV2 to TRBJ2-7, with 7 positions matching TRBD1. CDR1 is SNHLY and CDR2 is FYNNEI in the germline V gene. This CDR3 has 15 residues. Trimming at V came to 6 bases and at J to 2 bases, leaving 10 bases not matched to a gene. The CDR3 region has the DNA TGTGCCAGCAGCCTAGGACAGGTACTCACCTACGAGCAGTACTTC. It translates to CASSLGQVLTYEQYF.

The chain joins TRBV12-5 to TRBJ1-5, with a possible D match to TRBD1 (5 bases). CDR3 length: 16 residues. V gave up 10 bases and J gave up 0 bases, with 19 bases separating them. Germline V gene data show CDR1 as LGHNT and CDR2 as FRNRAP. The CDR3 DNA is TGTGCTAAATGCGGGGGATACGTAGGTAGCAATCAGCCCCAGCATTTT. Protein: CAKCGGYVGSNQPQHF.

This clone has a handful of counts. The rearrangement joins TRBV11-3 to TRBJ1-4, with 8 nucleotides matching TRBD1. There are 14 residues in the CDR3. The ends lost 1 base at V and 8 bases at J; junction bases unmatched: 3. The germline gives CDR1 SGHNT, CDR2 YENEEA. The CDR3 nucleotides read TGTGCCAGCAGCTTAGTTGGGGACAGGGAAAAACTGTTTTTT. Translation gives CASSLVGDREKLFF.